The 26 T cell receptor beta chains presented below share a single source sample, sequenced in a study of long-term antiretroviral therapy in people with HIV. It was version v3.0 of the immunoSEQ assay that was run at survey level. TCRdb's copy holds only in-frame clones and misses some; the assay was immunoSEQ multiplex PCR. Of 30,000 to 40,000 clones listed, roughly 79% are singletons. The source was unsorted PBMCs, collected 3 years after starting antiretroviral therapy. The receptors shown here come from a man aged 50 or older with HIV.

This clone has just one count. This rearrangement joins TRBV14 to TRBJ2-2, with 7 bases aligning to TRBD2. The junction had 10 bases not matched to a gene; V was cut back by 2 bases and J by 7 bases. CDR3 size: 16 residues. Per germline, CDR1 SGHDN and CDR2 FVKESK. CDR3 in amino acids: CASSQLNAGEGGELFF. The CDR3 nucleotides read TGTGCCAGCAGCCAACTCAACGCGGGGGAGGGCGGGGAGCTGTTTTTT.

The V gene is TRBV29-1, the J gene TRBJ1-2, with 12 nucleotides matching TRBD1. V lost 7 bases to trimming and J lost 6 bases; unmatched junction nucleotides: 6. The CDR3 is made up of 13 amino acids. Looked up from germline, CDR1 is SQVTM and CDR2 is ANQGSEA. CDR3 loop: CSARGQGANGYTF. The CDR3 DNA sequence: TGCAGCGCTAGGGGACAGGGGGCGAATGGCTACACCTTC.

This clone was counted a single time. The gene calls are TRBV5-1 and TRBJ2-1, with no clear D. With 5 bases removed from V and 3 bases from J, the gap between germline ends came to 15 bases. Germline V gives CDR1 SGHRS, CDR2 YFSETQ. This CDR3 has 15 residues. The CDR3 is CASSLTDRLYNEQFF. DNA for the CDR3: TGCGCCAGCAGTTTAACCGACCGGCTCTACAATGAGCAGTTCTTC.

This chain joins TRBV6-6 and TRBJ1-1; no reliable D call. V lost 5 bases and J 5 bases, leaving 15 bases between the germline ends. The CDR3 spans 14 residues. The germline V gene has CDR1 MNHNY and CDR2 SVGAGI (reference sequence). Here the CDR3 DNA reads TGTGCCAGCAGTATTAGGACTGGAGGGACTGAAGCTTTCTTT. It encodes CASSIRTGGTEAFF.

This clone was recorded a few times. The rearrangement joins TRBV27 to TRBJ1-5; 7 positions agree with TRBD1. After removal of 5 bases from V and 2 bases from J, the junction contained 3 bases not matched to a gene. CDR3 length: 14 residues. From germline, CDR1 is MNHEY and CDR2 SMNVEV (reference sequence). The CDR3 DNA reads as TGTGCCAGCAGTAGGGGGCTGGGCAATCAGCCCCAGCATTTT. Encoded protein: CASSRGLGNQPQHF.

The V gene is TRBV4-3, the J gene TRBJ1-6, with D possibly being TRBD1 (5 bases). V dropped 3 bases and J dropped 7 bases, with 16 bases sitting between them. Looked up from germline, CDR1 is LGHNA and CDR2 is YSLEER. CDR3 size: 16 residues. CDR3 region: CASSQALGRGNSPLHF. The CDR3 nucleotides are TGCGCCAGCAGCCAGGCCCTGGGGCGGGGAAATTCACCCCTCCACTTT.

This clone showed up just once. The chain employs TRBV6-5 and TRBJ2-7, with 10 bases identical to TRBD2. The CDR3 contains 15 residues. Germline CDR1 MNHEY, CDR2 SVGAGI. V shed 4 bases, J shed 2 bases, and the junction held 5 bases outside the gene matches. CDR3 nucleotide sequence: TGTGCCAGCAGTTTAGCGGGAGGCTCGACCTACGAGCAGTACTTC. Protein: CASSLAGGSTYEQYF.

This clone was counted between two and nine times. The chain is built from TRBV6-4 and TRBJ1-2; D remains ambiguous. This CDR3 contains 14 residues. Germline CDR1 MRHNA, CDR2 SNTAGT. The V and J ends lost 0 bases and 4 bases respectively, with 9 bases between them. The DNA of the CDR3 is TGTGCCAGCAGTGACTCGGGTAAGGCCTATGGCTACACCTTC. Residues: CASSDSGKAYGYTF.

This sequence joins TRBV19 and TRBJ2-7; D possibly corresponds to TRBD1 (5 bases). V gave up 3 bases and J gave up 4 bases, with 16 bases separating them. CDR1 and CDR2 (germline): LNHDA, SQIVND (reference sequence). The CDR3 loop spans 15 amino acids. DNA of the CDR3: TGTGCCAGTAGTATTGGTCTTCAGGGCAAATACGAGCAGTACTTC. As protein: CASSIGLQGKYEQYF. The variable domain in full, with the rest retrieved from reference TRBV19 and TRBJ2-7, is DGGITQSPKYLFRKEGQNVTLSCEQNLNHDAMYWYRQDPGQGLRLIYYSQIVNDFQKGDIAEGYSVSREKKESFPLTVTSAQKNPTAFYLCASSIGLQGKYEQYFGPGTRLTVT.

The chain is built from TRBV10-3 and TRBJ1-1; D not resolved. Per the germline V gene, CDR1 is ENHRY and CDR2 is SYGVKD. V gave up 4 bases and J gave up 3 bases, with 9 bases separating them. This CDR3 spans 13 amino acids. This CDR3 reads CAISGRTDTEAFF. In DNA form, the CDR3 reads TGTGCCATCAGTGGGAGGACGGACACTGAAGCTTTCTTT.

About this clone: This sample includes further DNA sequences coding for the same CDR3. The chain recombines TRBV6-5 with TRBJ2-7; TRBD1 is a possible D gene (6 bases). The germline V gene has CDR1 MNHEY and CDR2 SVGAGI. Trimming removed 0 bases from V and 5 bases from J, with 11 bases in between. This CDR3 is 14 amino acids long. The CDR3 nucleotides are TGTGCCAGCAGTTACTCGAGGGACAATAACGAGCAGTACTTC. This sequence encodes CASSYSRDNNEQYF.

As DNA, the CDR3 is TGTGCCAGCAGTCCCCGGGACAGGGGGCGAGAGACCCAGTACTTC. Protein sequence: CASSPRDRGRETQYF. V and J are TRBV27 and TRBJ2-5; 12 nucleotides agree with TRBD1. The V segment lost 5 bases and the J segment 4 bases; nucleotides outside the gene matches: 5. The germline V gene encodes CDR1 MNHEY and CDR2 SMNVEV (reference sequence). CDR3 length: 15 amino acids.

This clone is a singleton in its sample. J is TRBJ2-7 and V is TRBV5-6, with 8 bases identical to TRBD2. Germline V lookup: CDR1 SGHDT, CDR2 YYEEEE. Trimming cost V 3 bases and J 12 bases; bases outside gene matches: 14. The CDR3 contains 14 residues. The CDR3 protein is CASSWLGSGGRLYF. For the CDR3, the DNA is TGTGCCAGCAGCTGGTTGGGGTCGGGAGGGAGGCTGTACTTC.

The chain employs TRBV6-6 and TRBJ1-3; TRBD1 might be the D (6 bases). CDR1 and CDR2 (germline): MNHNY, SVGAGI (reference sequence). V was shortened by 0 bases and J by 9 bases, with 15 bases between the two germline ends. This CDR3 region has 15 residues. CDR3 in DNA: TGTGCCAGCAGTTACTCGCAACAGGGTGGCGGCACCATATATTTT. This gives the protein CASSYSQQGGGTIYF.

The V gene is TRBV19, the J gene TRBJ1-5; D uncertain. Deletions cut 5 bases from V and 1 base from J, with 6 bases between. Germline loops: CDR1 LNHDA, CDR2 SQIVND (reference sequence). The CDR3 extends over 13 amino acids. Here the CDR3 reads CASSLRSNQPQHF. DNA of the CDR3: TGTGCCAGTAGTCTGCGGAGCAATCAGCCCCAGCATTTT.

As DNA, the CDR3 is TGCGCCAGCAGCCAAGACACCCGACAGAATGTGTACGAGCAGTACTTC. Translated: CASSQDTRQNVYEQYF. The chain is built from TRBV4-3 and TRBJ2-7, with D perhaps matching TRBD1 (5 bases). Germline V gives CDR1 LGHNA, CDR2 YSLEER. This CDR3 contains 16 residues. Deletions cut 0 bases from V and 4 bases from J, with 16 bases between.

The rearrangement uses TRBV18 and TRBJ2-5; D remains ambiguous. The DNA end is a closer match to TRBJ2-7, so the J assignment may be wrong. Looked up from germline, CDR1 is KGHSH and CDR2 is LQKENI. This CDR3 comprises 14 residues. CDR3 sequence reads: CASSPIQDSYEQYF. The DNA for the CDR3 is TGTGCCAGCTCACCGATCCAGGACTCCTACGAGCAGTACTTC.

The V and J genes are TRBV7-2 and TRBJ2-7, with D perhaps given as TRBD1 or TRBD2 (6 bases each). Germline CDR1 and CDR2: SGHTA and FQGNSA. The CDR3 is 15 residues long. Between the trimmed V and J ends, which lost 5 bases and 0 bases, there was a span of 14 bases. The CDR3 spells CASSPRGASSYEQYF. CDR3 bases: TGTGCCAGCAGCCCTAGGGGGGCGAGCTCCTACGAGCAGTACTTC.

The chain is built from TRBV7-9 and TRBJ2-2; TRBD1 matches 10 bases. Germline assignment: CDR1 SEHNR and CDR2 FQNEAQ (reference sequence). Trimming took 6 bases from V and 2 from J; bases not matched to a gene: 12. This CDR3 region has 18 residues. DNA of the CDR3: TGTGCCAGCAGACCCTCAACCGGGACAGGGGCAAACACCGGGGAGCTGTTTTTT. It encodes CASRPSTGTGANTGELFF.

The J gene is TRBJ1-1, the V gene TRBV9, with 11 bases identical to TRBD1. The germline gives CDR1 SGDLS, CDR2 YYNGEE. V dropped 4 bases and J dropped 4; count of bases not matched to a gene: 12. This CDR3 has 17 amino acids. The CDR3 sequence: CASSPHFGGTGGTEAFF. CDR3 coding DNA: TGTGCCAGCAGCCCTCATTTCGGGGGGACAGGGGGCACTGAAGCTTTCTTT.

The chain combines TRBV28 with TRBJ1-2, with D perhaps TRBD1 (5 bases). The CDR3 runs to 13 residues. V lost 6 bases and J 7 bases, leaving 15 bases between the germline ends. Germline loops: CDR1 MDHEN, CDR2 SYDVKM. The CDR3 DNA sequence: TGTGCCAGCAGCTCCTCGGGACCTCCTGGCTACACCTTC. Translation: CASSSSGPPGYTF.

This clone has just a few counts. The chain uses TRBV6-5 and TRBJ1-2; D ambiguous. The ends were cut back, 8 bases at V and 3 bases at J, with 13 bases in the middle. CDR1 MNHEY and CDR2 SVGAGI come from the germline V gene. The CDR3 loop spans 13 amino acids. The CDR3 nucleotides are TGTGCCAGCTTCGCATGGTCTGACTATGGCTACACCTTC. Translating gives CASFAWSDYGYTF.

J is TRBJ2-2 and V is TRBV9, with a tentative D call TRBD2 (6 bases). V dropped 2 bases and J dropped 7 bases, with 9 bases sitting between them. CDR3 length: 13 amino acids. Germline V gives CDR1 SGDLS, CDR2 YYNGEE. Written as DNA, the CDR3 is TGTGCCAGCAGCGTCGGGGGTCACGGGGAGCTGTTTTTT. Protein: CASSVGGHGELFF.

The chain carries TRBV7-2 and TRBJ2-7; 7 bases are shared with TRBD1. The CDR3 is made up of 14 amino acids. V was clipped by 1 base and J by 7 bases; unmatched bases: 7. Per the germline V gene, CDR1 is SGHTA and CDR2 is FQGNSA. CDR3 coding DNA: TGTGCCAGCAGCTTAGATAGACAGGGCAGGGAGCAGTACTTC. It specifies CASSLDRQGREQYF.

The chain carries TRBV4-2 and TRBJ2-5; 16 bases align to TRBD2. The CDR3 loop spans 16 amino acids. In germline, CDR1 is LGHNA, CDR2 YNFKEQ. V trimming: 6 bases; J trimming: 3 bases; junction bases outside the gene matches: 4. Here the CDR3 reads CASRGTSGGDEETQYF. DNA for the CDR3: TGTGCCAGCAGGGGGACTAGCGGGGGGGATGAAGAGACCCAGTACTTC.

The chain recombines TRBV28 with TRBJ1-4; D is uncertain. This CDR3 comprises 16 residues. CDR1 is MDHEN, CDR2 SYDVKM, per germline. The germline V and J ends were trimmed by 6 bases and 0 bases, with 14 bases remaining between them. CDR3 DNA: TGTGCCAGCAGAACGCTTACAGTTGCAACTAATGAAAAACTGTTTTTT. Its translation: CASRTLTVATNEKLFF. Using reference TRBV28 and TRBJ1-4 for the parts outside the CDR3, the full variable domain is DVKVTQSSRYLVKRTGEKVFLECVQDMDHENMFWYRQDPGLGLRLIYFSYDVKMKEKGDIPEGYSVSREKKERFSLILESASTNQTSMYLCASRTLTVATNEKLFFGSGTQLSVL.